The clone carrying this T cell receptor beta chain has more than one count but fewer than ten. The sample is drawn from a study of T-cell memory formation after mild COVID-19. On the study more broadly: Largely donor-specific TCR clusters were found.

TCRdb recomputed calls from the 5' RACE reads with MiXCR, one row per CDR3 protein. This sample has almost 550,000 distinct CDR3 sequences, with approximately 20% found just once. V was pared by 3 bases and J by 5 bases, with 13 bases between. The CDR3 length is 14 residues. The chain carries TRBV12-3 or TRBV12-4 and TRBJ2-5; D perhaps matches TRBD2 (5 bases). Sequencing was performed on PBMCs or a T cell subset sorted from them (not recorded which). This receptor was taken from an adult woman who had mild COVID-19 (a few samples of this study predate the infection). Cell type and time point are not known. In nucleotides, the CDR3 is TGTGCCAGCAGTTTTTTCGGGGAACAGGAGACCCAGTACTTC. This translates into CASSFFGEQETQYF.